This T cell receptor (beta chain) was obtained from a study of cytomegalovirus exposure and HLA in healthy donors. A note on this clone: Its antigen is still unknown.

General observations from the study: One variant, a missense change in DCLRE1C, was linked in a later analysis to TCR beta V- and J-gene trimming. Data from an earlier analysis indicated that most TCR beta V segments were productive either about 87% or about 30% of the time.

Use of 60 Vbeta and 13 Jbeta primers characterized the PCR. The method was immunoSEQ multiplex PCR; TCRdb's version includes in-frame clones alone and lacks a portion of them. This sample carries more than 50,000 clones, 77% of them seen once, and the ten largest clones take around 2.4%. The sequence came from a female donor in good health and CMV-seronegative. Sequences were obtained from PBMCs.

The CDR3 nucleotides are TGTGCCAGCAGCTTCGGCGCTAGCTCTGGAAACACCATATATTTT. Amino acids: CASSFGASSGNTIYF. The V and J genes are TRBV7-9 and TRBJ1-3, with no clear D. CDR1 and CDR2 (germline): SEHNR, FQNEAQ (reference sequence). Trimming stripped 3 bases from V and 0 bases from J, with 9 bases between. CDR3 size: 15 residues.